Presented here are 6 T cell receptor beta chains from one specimen sequenced in a study of cytomegalovirus exposure and HLA in healthy donors. Assay used: immunoSEQ multiplex PCR; TCRdb lists only in-frame clones, some missing. This sample has approximately 100,000 clones, with 85% to 95% found just once. The sequenced sample consisted of PBMCs. The receptors were sampled from a woman in her 30s in good health and CMV-seropositive.

The CDR3 DNA reads TGCGCCAGCAGCCAAGGAGCCCTCCCTAGCACAGATACGCAGTATTTT. Amino acids: CASSQGALPSTDTQYF. The chain combines TRBV4-1 with TRBJ2-3; D is ambiguous. CDR1 and CDR2 from the germline V gene are MGHRA and YSYEKL. The V end was cut by 1 base, the J end by 0 bases, with 11 bases between. CDR3 length: 16 amino acids.

The CDR3 loop reads CASRSGKTSGNTDTQYF. The CDR3 region has the DNA TGTGCCAGCAGATCCGGAAAGACTAGCGGAAACACAGATACGCAGTATTTT. The chain has TRBV7-9 and TRBJ2-3; 9 nucleotides line up with TRBD2. Germline V gene lookup returns CDR1 SEHNR and CDR2 FQNEAQ (reference sequence). The CDR3 has 17 amino acids. The V segment lost 6 bases and the J segment 2 bases; nucleotides outside the gene matches: 12. Based on the CDR3 plus reference TRBV7-9 and TRBJ2-3, the full variable domain is DTGVSQNPRHKITKRGQNVTFRCDPISEHNRLYWYRQTLGQGPEFLTYFQNEAQLEKSRLLSDRFSAERPKGSFSTLEIQRTEQGDSAMYLCASRSGKTSGNTDTQYFGPGTRLTVL.

The rearrangement uses TRBV29-1 and TRBJ1-1, with TRBD1 matching over 9 bases. The CDR3 is 14 residues long. The V gene's germline CDR1 is SQVTM and CDR2 ANQGSEA. CDR3 nucleotide sequence: TGCAGTGCCCATTTGGGACAGGGGAACACTGAAGCTTTCTTT. Encoded protein: CSAHLGQGNTEAFF.

This clone was seen more than once but under ten times. J is TRBJ1-2 and V is TRBV13; D is unclear. Germline CDR1 is PRHDT and CDR2 is FYEKMQ (reference sequence). V was cut by 2 bases and J by 0 bases, with 4 bases left in between. The CDR3 extends over 13 amino acids. This CDR3 is CASSLTTNYGYTF. The CDR3 coding sequence is TGTGCCAGCAGCTTAACTACTAACTATGGCTACACCTTC.

The CDR3: CASSSQVLSGNTIYF. The DNA of the CDR3 is TGTGCCAGCAGCTCCCAGGTCCTCTCTGGAAACACCATATATTTT. The chain uses TRBV7-9 and TRBJ1-3; no reliable D call. Germline CDR1 is SEHNR and CDR2 is FQNEAQ (reference sequence). V was pared by 4 bases and J by 0 bases, with 10 bases between. This CDR3 region has 15 residues.

In DNA, the CDR3 is TGTGCCAGCAGTGGAGCGGGAGGGGCAGATACGCAGTATTTT. This translates into CASSGAGGADTQYF. The chain combines TRBV2 with TRBJ2-3, with 10 bases identical to TRBD2. V gave up 4 bases and J gave up 4 bases; unmatched junction bases: 2. Germline CDR1 and CDR2: SNHLY and FYNNEI. This CDR3 comprises 14 residues. Filled out from reference TRBV2 and TRBJ2-3, the complete variable domain reads EPEVTQTPSHQVTQMGQEVILRCVPISNHLYFYWYRQILGQKVEFLVSFYNNEISEKSEIFDDQFSVERPDGSNFTLKIRSTKLEDSAMYFCASSGAGGADTQYFGPGTRLTVL.